Shown below are 23 T cell receptor beta chains from a single sample sequenced in a study of T-cell memory formation after mild COVID-19. TCRdb reprocessed the 5' RACE reads via MiXCR and lists one record per CDR3 protein. Of about 400,000 distinct CDR3 sequences listed, 20% to 25% were seen once; the top ten hold around 13%. The sequencing sample was made of PBMCs or a T cell subset sorted from them (not recorded which). The receptors were sampled from an adult woman who had mild COVID-19 (a few samples of this study predate the infection). Cell type and time point are not known.

This chain links TRBV12-3 or TRBV12-4 with TRBJ1-1; 12 bases map to TRBD1. V gave up 5 bases and J gave up 5 bases; unmatched junction bases: 12. This CDR3 spans 17 amino acids. In DNA form, the CDR3 reads TGTGCCAGCAGTCCCTGGGACAGGGGGCGGAGGGCGACTGAAGCTTTCTTT. It encodes CASSPWDRGRRATEAFF.

This clonotype was picked up a small number of times. The chain recombines TRBV24-1 with TRBJ2-7; no clear D. Looked up from germline, CDR1 is KGHDR and CDR2 is SFDVKD. The CDR3 consists of 14 residues. V lost 2 bases and J 1 base, leaving 8 bases between the germline ends. CDR3 nucleotide sequence: TGTGCCACCAGTGATTCGTCCCGTTCCTACGAGCAGTACTTC. Amino acids: CATSDSSRSYEQYF.

The chain couples TRBV4-1 to TRBJ2-7; TRBD1 matches 8 bases. CDR1 is MGHRA and CDR2 is YSYEKL in the germline V gene. This CDR3 comprises 15 residues. V was clipped by 3 bases and J by 2 bases; unmatched bases: 6. The CDR3 loop is CASSQETGAPYEQYF. The CDR3 nucleotides read TGCGCCAGCAGCCAGGAGACAGGGGCACCCTACGAGCAGTACTTC.

V usage is TRBV6-6 and J usage is TRBJ2-5, with 7 nucleotides matching TRBD1. The CDR3 is made up of 17 amino acids. The germline V gene has CDR1 MNHNY and CDR2 SVGAGI (reference sequence). After removal of 1 base from V and 1 base from J, the junction contained 9 bases not matched to a gene. The CDR3 DNA follows: TGTGCCAGCAGTTACTATGGTGGGGGACAGATCCAAGAGACCCAGTACTTC. As protein: CASSYYGGGQIQETQYF.

V usage is TRBV29-1 and J usage is TRBJ2-1; 8 bases fit TRBD1. With 6 bases clipped from V and 1 base from J, the junction kept 5 bases outside the gene matches. The CDR3 extends over 14 amino acids. CDR1 is SQVTM and CDR2 is ANQGSEA in the germline V gene. This chain's CDR3 is CSVVTGASYNEQFF. The DNA for the CDR3 is TGCAGCGTAGTGACAGGGGCATCCTACAATGAGCAGTTCTTC.

The J gene is TRBJ2-5, the V gene TRBV9; 7 bases line up with TRBD2. The ends lost 3 bases at V and 5 bases at J; junction bases unmatched: 10. This CDR3 spans 15 amino acids. From germline, CDR1 is SGDLS and CDR2 YYNGEE. The CDR3: CASSAAGLLRETQYF. The CDR3, as DNA: TGTGCCAGCAGCGCAGCGGGACTCCTCCGGGAGACCCAGTACTTC. The variable domain in full, with the rest retrieved from reference TRBV9 and TRBJ2-5, is DSGVTQTPKHLITATGQRVTLRCSPRSGDLSVYWYQQSLDQGLQFLIQYYNGEERAKGNILERFSAQQFPDLHSELNLSSLELGDSALYFCASSAAGLLRETQYFGPGTRLLVL.

The J gene is TRBJ1-5, the V gene TRBV5-8; D uncertain. The CDR3 length is 16 residues. Germline V gives CDR1 SGHTS, CDR2 YDEGEE. The V end lost 4 bases, the J end lost 0 bases, and 14 bases lay between the germline ends. The CDR3 is CASSPYSDLSNQPQHF. The CDR3 DNA sequence: TGTGCCAGCAGCCCCTACAGTGATCTTAGCAATCAGCCCCAGCATTTT.

The CDR3, as DNA: TGCAGCGTTGGAGGTCGCAATCAGCCCCAGCATTTT. Its protein is CSVGGRNQPQHF. The chain joins TRBV29-1 to TRBJ1-5; D remains unclear. Germline values: CDR1 SQVTM, CDR2 ANQGSEA. The V gene lost 4 bases and the J gene lost 2 bases, with 6 bases spanning the gap. This CDR3 is 12 amino acids long.

In this sample, this clonotype turned up many times. The rearrangement joins TRBV23-1 to TRBJ2-1; 7 nucleotides align to TRBD2. TRBV23-1 has ORF status, its function being uncertain. The CDR3 is 16 residues long. Trimming at V came to 1 base and at J to 2 bases, leaving 5 bases not matched to a gene. The CDR3 DNA reads TGCGCCAGCAGTCAATTGCGCGGGAGCCCCTACAATGAGCAGTTCTTC. This sequence encodes CASSQLRGSPYNEQFF.

The table lists this clonotype with a few counts. The CDR3 DNA follows: TGTGCCACCAGCAGAGAGGACGCGAACACCGGGGAGCTGTTTTTT. This gives the protein CATSREDANTGELFF. This rearrangement joins TRBV15 to TRBJ2-2; no clear D gene. The V and J ends lost 0 bases and 0 bases respectively, with 5 bases between them. Germline CDR1 and CDR2: LNHNV and YYDKDF (reference sequence). The CDR3 runs 15 residues.

This sequence joins TRBV2 and TRBJ1-6; 9 bases line up with TRBD1. The CDR3 spans 16 residues. Germline loops: CDR1 SNHLY, CDR2 FYNNEI. The trim removed 6 bases at V and 1 base at J, leaving 4 bases unmatched. The CDR3, as DNA: TGTGCCAGCAGGGACAGGGGAATTTCCTATAATTCACCCCTCCACTTT. It is translated as CASRDRGISYNSPLHF.

This clonotype was recorded at least ten times. This CDR3 reads CASSLGGSYGYTF. In nucleotides, the CDR3 is TGTGCCAGCAGCTTAGGGGGCAGCTATGGCTACACCTTC. The chain carries TRBV7-2 and TRBJ1-2, with D perhaps TRBD1 (5 bases). CDR3 size: 13 residues. V was trimmed by 1 base and J by 4 bases, leaving 7 bases between them. CDR1 SGHTA and CDR2 FQGNSA come from the germline V gene. The variable domain in full, with the rest retrieved from reference TRBV7-2 and TRBJ1-2, is GAGVSQSPSNKVTEKGKDVELRCDPISGHTALYWYRQSLGQGLEFLIYFQGNSAPDKSGLPSDRFSAERTGGSVSTLTIQRTQQEDSAVYLCASSLGGSYGYTFGSGTRLTVV.

The chain uses TRBV27 and TRBJ1-5; TRBD1 agrees at 9 bases. V was clipped by 8 bases and J by 6 bases; unmatched bases: 11. CDR3 length equals 15 residues. Per germline, CDR1 MNHEY and CDR2 SMNVEV (reference sequence). The chain's CDR3 is CASAKGTGLIQPQHF. The DNA for the CDR3 is TGTGCCAGCGCAAAGGGGACAGGGCTGATTCAGCCCCAGCATTTT.

This chain joins TRBV10-3 and TRBJ2-5, with TRBD2 matching over 7 bases. CDR1 and CDR2 from the germline V gene are ENHRY and SYGVKD. The CDR3 loop spans 13 amino acids. The junction had 4 bases not matched to a gene; V was cut back by 2 bases and J by 7 bases. CDR3 DNA: TGTGCCATCAGTGAGGCGGGGAGGGGGACCCAGTACTTC. It codes for CAISEAGRGTQYF.

This clonotype was observed a handful of times. The chain couples TRBV7-6 to TRBJ2-7; D may be TRBD2 (5 bases). CDR1 SGHVS and CDR2 FNYEAQ come from the germline V gene. V was shortened by 3 bases and J by 0 bases, with 12 bases between the two germline ends. CDR3 length: 15 amino acids. The CDR3 is CASSFWAGNSYEQYF. The DNA of the CDR3 is TGTGCCAGCAGCTTCTGGGCGGGCAACTCCTACGAGCAGTACTTC.

This clonotype was recorded a few times. V and J are TRBV25-1 and TRBJ1-1; tentatively, D is TRBD1 (6 bases). The ends were cut back, 4 bases at V and 10 bases at J, with 13 bases in the middle. The germline V gene encodes CDR1 MGHDK and CDR2 SYGVNS. The CDR3 loop spans 12 amino acids. Written as DNA, the CDR3 is TGTGCCAGCAGTGCAGCGACAGGCGGAGCTTTCTTT. Encoded protein: CASSAATGGAFF. The entire variable domain, with the rest obtained from reference TRBV25-1 and TRBJ1-1, is as follows: EADIYQTPRYLVIGTGKKITLECSQTMGHDKMYWYQQDPGMELHLIHYSYGVNSTEKGDLSSESTVSRIRTEHFPLTLESARPSHTSQYLCASSAATGGAFFGQGTRLTVV.

This chain uses TRBV9 with TRBJ2-7; TRBD2 might be the D (5 bases). The CDR3 consists of 14 residues. Trimming took off 0 bases at V and 3 bases at J, with 10 bases between the two ends. The V gene's germline CDR1 is SGDLS and CDR2 YYNGEE. This chain's CDR3 is CASSVEGGNYEQYF. The CDR3 DNA sequence: TGTGCCAGCAGCGTAGAAGGAGGAAACTACGAGCAGTACTTC.

This clonotype appeared a few times. The V gene is TRBV30, the J gene TRBJ2-7; D gene ambiguous. The CDR3 is 14 amino acids. CDR1 and CDR2 from the germline V gene are GTSNPN and SVGIG (reference sequence). The V gene lost 2 bases and the J gene lost 0 bases, with 11 bases spanning the gap. CDR3 in amino acids: CAWSSAPYSYEQYF. CDR3 in DNA: TGTGCCTGGAGTTCTGCTCCCTACTCCTACGAGCAGTACTTC.

For the CDR3, the DNA is TGTGCCAGCAGCGTCCAGGGGGGCCCTAGCACAGATACGCAGTATTTT. This encodes CASSVQGGPSTDTQYF. The J gene is TRBJ2-3, the V gene TRBV9, with a weak D call TRBD1 (7 bases). V was clipped by 2 bases and J by 0 bases, with 13 bases between them. This CDR3 contains 16 residues. Germline V lookup: CDR1 SGDLS, CDR2 YYNGEE.

This clonotype was counted a few times. The V call is TRBV7-8, the J call TRBJ2-2, with D maybe TRBD2 (5 bases). The ends were cut back, 6 bases at V and 2 bases at J, with 10 bases in the middle. Germline CDR1 SGHVS, CDR2 FQNEAQ. The CDR3 contains 14 residues. CDR3 loop: CASSPAGNTGELFF. The CDR3 region has the DNA TGTGCCAGCAGTCCCGCGGGCAACACCGGGGAGCTGTTTTTT.

This chain uses TRBV20-1 with TRBJ2-3; no clear D gene. The CDR3 loop spans 12 amino acids. Germline loops: CDR1 DFQATT, CDR2 SNEGSKA (reference sequence). Trimming pared 6 bases from V and 0 bases from J, leaving 7 bases between. In DNA, the CDR3 is TGCAGTGCCCTGGTCAGCACAGATACGCAGTATTTT. Translated, it gives CSALVSTDTQYF.

The CDR3 DNA sequence: TGCGCCAGCAGCTTGGAAGGGACATATAGCACAGATACGCAGTATTTT. Translation: CASSLEGTYSTDTQYF. The chain is built from TRBV5-1 and TRBJ2-3; perhaps TRBD1 as D (6 bases). Trimming pared 0 bases from V and 0 bases from J, leaving 11 bases between. The length of the CDR3 is 16 residues. CDR1 SGHRS and CDR2 YFSETQ come from the germline V gene.

The chain carries TRBV19 and TRBJ1-1; 8 nucleotides match TRBD1. The CDR3 consists of 14 residues. The V segment lost 4 bases and the J segment 8 bases; nucleotides outside the gene matches: 9. Germline CDR1 LNHDA, CDR2 SQIVND (reference sequence). CDR3 amino acids: CASSTAQGAREAFF. The CDR3 coding sequence is TGTGCCAGTAGTACCGCCCAGGGGGCCCGGGAAGCTTTCTTT.